This T cell receptor beta chain was identified during a study of T cells in Graves' hyperthyroidism and ophthalmopathy. About the study: Sampling of peripheral blood happened at initial diagnosis, prior to any treatment.

The CDR3 has 17 residues. Germline V gives CDR1 SGHAT, CDR2 FQNNGV. V was pared by 1 base and J by 4 bases, with 7 bases of the junction left unmatched. This clonotype was found many times. RNA transcripts gave rise to amplified TCR beta CDR3 regions. The HTBI primer set drove a first-round RT-PCR of the TCR CDR3. MiXCR was run by TCRdb on the multiplex PCR reads, yielding one entry per CDR3 protein. The table shows around 340,000 distinct CDR3 sequences, with approximately 14% occurring only once. Patients aged 18 to 65 had newly diagnosed hyperthyroidism of under 2 months' duration. Uncontrolled infection, other autoimmune disease, pregnancy or lactation disqualified patients from enrolment.

Sequencing used blood. This chain connects TRBV11-2 to TRBJ2-2; 9 bases line up with TRBD2. The TCR sequence derives from a woman in her twenties or thirties with Graves' hyperthyroidism. The CDR3 coding sequence is TGTGCCAGCAGCTTAGGTGCGGGAGGGCCCTTCACCGGGGAGCTGTTTTTT. Protein sequence: CASSLGAGGPFTGELFF.